This T cell receptor beta chain was identified in a study of T-cell reconstitution after alpha-beta-depleted transplantation in children. Unique molecular identifiers were incorporated when the TCRbeta library was constructed. Each CDR3 protein is one row after TCRdb ran MiXCR on the PCR reads. The repertoire holds over 550,000 distinct CDR3 sequences, with about 10% as singletons. This clonotype was seen a few times. The clonotype comes from a human donor who donated a stem cell graft to a child with acute myeloid leukemia. The source was PBMCs from the stem cell graft donor, collected from the stem cell graft.

The CDR3 coding sequence is TGTGCCAGCAACGACGGGGGCGCTGGGTTTATCGGGAACAATGAGCAGTTCTTC. Translated: CASNDGGAGFIGNNEQFF. The chain employs TRBV11-2 and TRBJ2-1, with D perhaps assigned TRBD1 or TRBD2 (6 bases each). Germline loops: CDR1 SGHAT, CDR2 FQNNGV. Trimming cost V 7 bases and J 5 bases, with 27 bases left between them. The CDR3 length is 18 residues.